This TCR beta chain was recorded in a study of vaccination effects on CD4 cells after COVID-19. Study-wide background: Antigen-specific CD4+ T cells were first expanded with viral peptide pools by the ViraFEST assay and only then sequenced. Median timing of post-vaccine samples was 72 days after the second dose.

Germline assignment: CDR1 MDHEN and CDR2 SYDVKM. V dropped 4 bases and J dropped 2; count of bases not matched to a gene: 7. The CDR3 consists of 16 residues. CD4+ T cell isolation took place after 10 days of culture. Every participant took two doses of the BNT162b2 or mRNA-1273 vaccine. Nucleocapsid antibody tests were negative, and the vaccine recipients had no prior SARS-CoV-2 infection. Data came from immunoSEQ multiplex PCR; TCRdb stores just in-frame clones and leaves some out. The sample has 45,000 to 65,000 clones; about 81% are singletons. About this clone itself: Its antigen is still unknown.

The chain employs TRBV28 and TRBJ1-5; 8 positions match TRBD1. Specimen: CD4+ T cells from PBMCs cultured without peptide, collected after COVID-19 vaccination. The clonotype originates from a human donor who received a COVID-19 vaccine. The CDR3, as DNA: TGTGCCAGCAGTTCTCTATTACAGGGGGGCAATCAGCCCCAGCATTTT. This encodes CASSSLLQGGNQPQHF.